This T cell receptor (beta chain) was observed in a study of blood T cell repertoires in COVID-19. Overall study: Collection of acute and convalescent COVID-19 samples took place in the United States, Italy and Spain.

Profiled with immunoSEQ multiplex PCR; TCRdb holds only in-frame clones, not every one. The sample holds 200,000 to 300,000 clones, 75% to 90% seen once. The ends were cut back, 1 base at V and 3 bases at J, with 25 bases in the middle. The germline V gene encodes CDR1 SGHVS and CDR2 FQNEAQ. CDR3 length: 19 residues. The chain has TRBV7-8 and TRBJ2-7; D might be TRBD2 (5 bases). The TCR was taken from a woman under 40 who had recovered from COVID-19. The sequencing sample was made of peripheral blood. The CDR3 protein is CASSLVVAGLLPTYYEQYF. DNA for the CDR3: TGTGCCAGCAGCTTAGTTGTGGCAGGACTCCTACCAACTTACTACGAGCAGTACTTC.